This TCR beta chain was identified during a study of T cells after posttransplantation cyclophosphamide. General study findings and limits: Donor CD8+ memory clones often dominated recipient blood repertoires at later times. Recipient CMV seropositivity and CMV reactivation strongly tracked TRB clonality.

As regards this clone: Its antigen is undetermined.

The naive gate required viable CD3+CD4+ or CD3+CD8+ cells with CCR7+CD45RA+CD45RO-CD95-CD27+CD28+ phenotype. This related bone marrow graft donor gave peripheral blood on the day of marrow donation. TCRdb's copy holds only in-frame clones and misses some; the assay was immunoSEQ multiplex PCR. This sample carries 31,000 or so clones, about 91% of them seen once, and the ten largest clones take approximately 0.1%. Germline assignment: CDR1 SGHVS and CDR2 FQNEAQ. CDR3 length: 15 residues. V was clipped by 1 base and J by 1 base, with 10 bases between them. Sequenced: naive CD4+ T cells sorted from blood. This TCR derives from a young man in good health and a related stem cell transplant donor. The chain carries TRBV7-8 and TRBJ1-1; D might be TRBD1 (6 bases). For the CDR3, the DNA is TGTGCCAGCAGCTTAGTCGGGGGGGCGAACACTGAAGCTTTCTTT. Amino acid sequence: CASSLVGGANTEAFF.